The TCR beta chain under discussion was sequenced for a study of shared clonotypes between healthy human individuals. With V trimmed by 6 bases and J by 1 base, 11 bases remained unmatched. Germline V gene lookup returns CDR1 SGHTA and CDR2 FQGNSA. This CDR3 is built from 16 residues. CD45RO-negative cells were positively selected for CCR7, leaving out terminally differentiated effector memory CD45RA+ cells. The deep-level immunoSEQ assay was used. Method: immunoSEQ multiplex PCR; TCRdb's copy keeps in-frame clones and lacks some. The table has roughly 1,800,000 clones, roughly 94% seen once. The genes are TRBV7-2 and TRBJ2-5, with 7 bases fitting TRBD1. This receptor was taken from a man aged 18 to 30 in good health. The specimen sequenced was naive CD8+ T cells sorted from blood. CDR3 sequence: CASRFPLGQAQETQYF. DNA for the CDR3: TGTGCCAGCAGGTTTCCCCTCGGACAGGCCCAAGAGACCCAGTACTTC.